The 29 T cell receptor beta chains reported below all come from one sample, sequenced in a study of cytomegalovirus exposure and HLA in healthy donors. Primers included in the PCR were 60 Vbeta and 13 Jbeta primers. TCRdb's table, derived via immunoSEQ multiplex PCR, lists solely in-frame clones and lacks some. The data contain around 95,000 clones, 74% of them seen just once; the ten biggest clones take up less than 2%. Sequenced sample: PBMCs. The receptors come from a male donor in good health and CMV-seronegative.

For the CDR3, the DNA is TGTGCCAGCAGTTACTCGCAGGGTCTTGAGGATGAGCAGTTCTTC. Translated: CASSYSQGLEDEQFF. The chain joins TRBV6-5 to TRBJ2-1, with D perhaps TRBD1 (5 bases). Between the trimmed V and J ends, which lost 0 bases and 8 bases, there was a span of 14 bases. CDR3 length equals 15 residues. Germline loops: CDR1 MNHEY, CDR2 SVGAGI.

The J gene is TRBJ1-5, the V gene TRBV18, with TRBD1 as a possible D gene (5 bases). The CDR3 totals 15 residues. Germline assignment: CDR1 KGHSH and CDR2 LQKENI. V lost 1 base to trimming and J lost 3 bases, with 10 bases between them. This chain's CDR3 is CASSPRNRLNQPQHF. CDR3 nucleotide sequence: TGTGCCAGCTCACCACGTAACAGGCTCAATCAGCCCCAGCATTTT.

The table lists this clone with a few counts. The chain joins TRBV29-1 to TRBJ2-7; 7 bases line up with TRBD2. With 8 bases clipped from V and 7 bases from J, the junction kept 11 bases outside the gene matches. Germline V lookup: CDR1 SQVTM, CDR2 ANQGSEA. The CDR3 is made up of 12 amino acids. CDR3 DNA sequence: TGCAGCATACCTAGCGGACCTACGGAGCAGTACTTC. As protein: CSIPSGPTEQYF.

The chain combines TRBV6-5 with TRBJ2-1, with TRBD2 matching over 11 bases. V lost 6 bases and J lost 6; bases outside the gene matches: 4. Germline CDR1 MNHEY, CDR2 SVGAGI. This CDR3 comprises 14 residues. DNA of the CDR3: TGTGCCAGCAGAACTAGCGGGGGAACCAATGAGCAGTTCTTC. Residues: CASRTSGGTNEQFF.

The chain uses TRBV9 and TRBJ2-3; no clear D gene. Per germline, CDR1 SGDLS and CDR2 YYNGEE. V was pared by 4 bases and J by 2 bases, with 5 bases between. The CDR3 covers 12 residues. CDR3 protein: CASSSHTDTQYF. The CDR3 nucleotides are TGTGCCAGCAGCTCACACACAGATACGCAGTATTTT.

The V gene is TRBV27, the J gene TRBJ2-3; 8 positions agree with TRBD2. CDR3 size: 19 residues. Germline-derived CDR1 and CDR2 are MNHEY and SMNVEV (reference sequence). V gave up 3 bases and J gave up 4 bases; unmatched junction bases: 18. CDR3: CASSLWGATWAGGSDTQYF. CDR3 nucleotides: TGTGCCAGCAGTTTGTGGGGAGCAACTTGGGCGGGAGGATCAGATACGCAGTATTTT.

By share of the sample, this clone is medium-sized. CDR3 amino acids: CASSSPPGQGGKPQHF. CDR3 in DNA: TGTGCCAGTAGTTCTCCCCCCGGACAGGGAGGAAAACCCCAGCATTTT. The V and J genes are TRBV19 and TRBJ1-5, with 8 bases lining up with TRBD1. The CDR3 length is 16 residues. Losses at the gene ends were 5 bases for V and 10 bases for J; bases not matched to a gene: 16. CDR1 is LNHDA, CDR2 SQIVND, per germline (reference sequence). The variable domain in full, with the rest retrieved from reference TRBV19 and TRBJ1-5, is DGGITQSPKYLFRKEGQNVTLSCEQNLNHDAMYWYRQDPGQGLRLIYYSQIVNDFQKGDIAEGYSVSREKKESFPLTVTSAQKNPTAFYLCASSSPPGQGGKPQHFGDGTRLSIL.

The chain couples TRBV11-2 to TRBJ2-1; 8 positions agree with TRBD2. Germline CDR1 SGHAT, CDR2 FQNNGV. The CDR3 is made up of 17 amino acids. Unmatched junction bases numbered 17, after V lost 5 bases and J lost 8 bases. CDR3 DNA: TGTGCCAGCAGCCCCCCCTCCTTCCGGGAGGGCCAAGATGAGCAGTTCTTC. Amino acid sequence: CASSPPSFREGQDEQFF.

J is TRBJ2-2 and V is TRBV28; 8 nucleotides agree with TRBD1. The CDR3 consists of 14 residues. CDR1 and CDR2 (germline): MDHEN, SYDVKM. The V gene end was trimmed by 2 bases and the J gene end by 7 bases; junction bases not matched to a gene: 3. CDR3 protein: CASSLVRGHGELFF. CDR3 DNA: TGTGCCAGCAGTTTAGTCAGGGGGCACGGGGAGCTGTTTTTT.

V gene TRBV12-2 combines with J gene TRBJ2-2; TRBD1, the D gene given by the table, was not confirmed from the DNA. TRBV12-2 constitutes a pseudogene. This CDR3 contains 18 residues. The CDR3 DNA reads TGTGCAAGTCGCTTAAAAGCCGGGACAGGGGGATACACCGGGGAGCTGTTTTTT. Translated: CASRLKAGTGGYTGELFF.

This sequence joins TRBV6-5 and TRBJ2-7, with a weak D call TRBD2 (5 bases). Per the germline V gene, CDR1 is MNHEY and CDR2 is SVGAGI. Trimming left V 7 bases short and J 6 bases short, with 19 bases between. The CDR3 runs to 14 residues. The chain's CDR3 is CASINYPGIGEQYF. The CDR3 DNA follows: TGTGCCAGCATCAACTACCCGGGAATAGGCGAGCAGTACTTC.

V and J are TRBV6-1 and TRBJ1-1, with a weak D call TRBD1 (5 bases). The germline V gene encodes CDR1 MNHNS and CDR2 SASEGT. The CDR3 has 14 amino acids. V was shortened by 4 bases and J by 5 bases, with 14 bases between the two germline ends. In DNA, the CDR3 is TGTGCCAGCAGTGTATTGACAGTAGAAACTGAAGCTTTCTTT. Translated, it gives CASSVLTVETEAFF.

The rearrangement links TRBV19 to TRBJ1-5, with 9 bases that match TRBD1. CDR1 is LNHDA, CDR2 SQIVND, per germline (reference sequence). The CDR3 consists of 13 residues. V shed 3 bases and J 7 bases; nucleotides not matched to a gene: 1. As DNA, the CDR3 is TGTGCCAGTAGTATTGGACAGGGGCAGCCCCAGCATTTT. Translation: CASSIGQGQPQHF.

The chain combines TRBV7-9 with TRBJ1-2, with 8 bases matching TRBD1. After removal of 4 bases from V and 4 bases from J, the junction contained 20 bases not matched to a gene. Germline CDR1 reads SEHNR; CDR2 reads FQNEAQ (reference sequence). This CDR3 has 19 amino acids. The CDR3 coding sequence is TGTGCCAGCAGCTACCAGGACAGGGTCGTTAGGCCTTTAGCCTATGGCTACACCTTC. It translates to CASSYQDRVVRPLAYGYTF.

The chain uses TRBV7-6 and TRBJ1-1; the match to TRBD1 covers 7 bases. V gave up 5 bases and J gave up 8 bases; unmatched junction bases: 8. CDR1 and CDR2 from the germline V gene are SGHVS and FNYEAQ. The length of the CDR3 is 13 residues. The CDR3 sequence is CASSRQGGREAFF. CDR3 coding DNA: TGTGCCAGCAGCCGGCAGGGGGGACGAGAAGCTTTCTTT.

The chain joins TRBV27 to TRBJ2-7, with 7 bases fitting TRBD1. The CDR3 totals 14 residues. With V trimmed by 6 bases and J by 2 bases, 7 bases remained unmatched. The V gene's germline CDR1 is MNHEY and CDR2 SMNVEV (reference sequence). CDR3 residues: CASRYTGVTYEQYF. The CDR3 DNA reads as TGTGCCAGCAGATACACAGGGGTTACCTACGAGCAGTACTTC.

This clone occurred a few times. The chain uses TRBV28 and TRBJ1-5; 8 nucleotides agree with TRBD1. Per the germline V gene, CDR1 is MDHEN and CDR2 is SYDVKM. The CDR3 totals 14 residues. V shed 5 bases, J shed 5 bases, and the junction held 5 bases outside the gene matches. In DNA, the CDR3 is TGTGCCAGCAGTCCACGGACAGGGCATCAGCCCCAGCATTTT. Its translation is CASSPRTGHQPQHF.

The chain uses TRBV7-2 and TRBJ2-7, with D possibly TRBD2 on 5 matching bases. This CDR3 comprises 15 residues. V dropped 0 bases and J dropped 2 bases, with 11 bases sitting between them. CDR1 is SGHTA, CDR2 FQGNSA, per germline. The CDR3 is CASSLAGMPTYEQYF. DNA of the CDR3: TGTGCCAGCAGCTTAGCCGGGATGCCTACCTACGAGCAGTACTTC.

This clone was detected a few times. CDR3 region: CACMGGLGSYNEQFF. CDR3 nucleotide sequence: TGTGCCTGCATGGGGGGACTGGGCTCCTACAATGAGCAGTTCTTC. The chain combines TRBV30 with TRBJ2-1, with D maybe TRBD2 (6 bases). CDR1 and CDR2 (germline): GTSNPN, SVGIG (reference sequence). The CDR3 contains 15 residues. Trimming took off 6 bases at V and 0 bases at J, with 15 bases between the two ends.

J is TRBJ2-1 and V is TRBV5-1; the D gene is possibly TRBD2 (5 bases). Germline CDR1 SGHRS, CDR2 YFSETQ. The CDR3 is made up of 13 amino acids. Trimming stripped 0 bases from V and 9 bases from J, with 10 bases between. For the CDR3, the DNA is TGCGCCAGCAGCTTGGCCCTAGCCCGTGAGCAGTTCTTC. Protein product: CASSLALAREQFF.

The sample holds a few counts of this clone. This chain joins TRBV9 and TRBJ2-3, with D possibly being TRBD1 (6 bases). CDR1 SGDLS and CDR2 YYNGEE come from the germline V gene. There are 16 residues in the CDR3. Deletions cut 4 bases from V and 0 bases from J, with 15 bases between. The CDR3 coding sequence is TGTGCCAGCAGCTCAACTCCAGGGGTGAGCACAGATACGCAGTATTTT. It is translated as CASSSTPGVSTDTQYF.

CDR3 sequence (DNA): TGTGCCATCAGTGAGTCAGGGGCCCTGAACACTGAAGCTTTCTTT. Protein: CAISESGALNTEAFF. The rearrangement uses TRBV10-3 and TRBJ1-1; a weak D match, TRBD1 (5 bases). The germline gives CDR1 ENHRY, CDR2 SYGVKD. CDR3 length equals 15 residues. V was clipped by 0 bases and J by 0 bases, with 8 bases between them.

The J gene is TRBJ2-1, the V gene TRBV9; TRBD2 matches at 14 bases. The CDR3 contains 18 residues. J was trimmed by 2 bases and V by 4 bases; bases with no gene match: 8. CDR1 is SGDLS and CDR2 is YYNGEE in the germline V gene. The CDR3 DNA is TGTGCCAGCAGCTCCCGGACTAGCGGGAGGATCACCTACAATGAGCAGTTCTTC. Translating it yields CASSSRTSGRITYNEQFF.

The chain employs TRBV19 and TRBJ1-1; D call uncertain. V was clipped by 3 bases and J by 5 bases, with 10 bases between them. CDR1 is LNHDA and CDR2 is SQIVND in the germline V gene (reference sequence). The CDR3 sequence is 13 residues long. The CDR3 DNA follows: TGTGCCAGTAGTATTACGGGGAGTACTGAAGCTTTCTTT. This sequence encodes CASSITGSTEAFF.

J is TRBJ1-2 and V is TRBV6-1, with 8 bases lining up with TRBD1. Germline V gives CDR1 MNHNS, CDR2 SASEGT. J gave up 7 bases and V 5 bases, and 12 bases lay outside the gene matches. The CDR3 covers 15 residues. This CDR3 reads CASSSLGQGVIGYTF. For the CDR3, the DNA is TGTGCCAGCAGTTCTCTTGGACAGGGAGTAATTGGCTACACCTTC.

This chain joins TRBV6-5 and TRBJ1-5; no clear D. The CDR3 has 14 amino acids. The germline V and J ends were trimmed by 6 bases and 5 bases, with 14 bases remaining between them. Per the germline V gene, CDR1 is MNHEY and CDR2 is SVGAGI. The CDR3 DNA sequence: TGTGCCAGCAGACCCCATTTAGATGATCAGCCCCAGCATTTT. Encoded protein: CASRPHLDDQPQHF.

V and J are TRBV7-3 and TRBJ2-3, with unresolved D. The CDR3 length is 12 residues. The V end lost 5 bases, the J end lost 2 bases, and 5 bases lay between the germline ends. CDR1 SGHTA and CDR2 FQGTGA come from the germline V gene. CDR3 sequence (DNA): TGTGCCAGCAGCCCGTCCACAGATACGCAGTATTTT. Residues: CASSPSTDTQYF.

The V gene is TRBV27, the J gene TRBJ2-7; D possibly corresponds to TRBD2 (5 bases). The germline CDR1 and CDR2 sequences are MNHEY and SMNVEV (reference sequence). The CDR3 length is 11 residues. V lost 10 bases and J 2 bases, leaving 9 bases between the germline ends. This CDR3 reads CATRRAYEQYF. CDR3 sequence (DNA): TGTGCCACCCGGCGGGCCTACGAGCAGTACTTC.

This rearrangement joins TRBV9 to TRBJ2-7; D perhaps matches TRBD1 (5 bases). Germline CDR1 is SGDLS and CDR2 is YYNGEE. V lost 0 bases, J lost 3 bases, and 10 bases lay in between. CDR3 length equals 14 residues. The CDR3 region is CASSVGYRSYEQYF. DNA for the CDR3: TGTGCCAGCAGCGTAGGGTACAGGAGCTACGAGCAGTACTTC.